A single sample is the source of the 22 T cell receptor beta chains below, sequenced in a study of T cells in Graves' hyperthyroidism and ophthalmopathy. There were TCR beta CDR3 regions amplified from RNA transcripts. HTBI primers were the set used in a first-round RT-PCR of the TCR CDR3. Each CDR3 protein is one row after TCRdb ran MiXCR on the multiplex PCR reads. In the table there are 310,000 or so distinct CDR3 sequences, about 15% of which are singletons. The sample was blood. These receptors all come from a woman aged 60-75 years with Graves' ophthalmopathy.

The gene calls are TRBV7-9 and TRBJ2-1; D gene unclear. Looked up from germline, CDR1 is SEHNR and CDR2 is FQNEAQ (reference sequence). The V end was cut by 5 bases, the J end by 0 bases, with 14 bases between. CDR3 length: 16 amino acids. The CDR3 is CASSPLDPSSYNEQFF. Here the CDR3 DNA reads TGTGCCAGCAGCCCCTTGGATCCTAGCTCCTACAATGAGCAGTTCTTC. Together with reference TRBV7-9 and TRBJ2-1, the CDR3 gives the full variable domain: DTGVSQNPRHKITKRGQNVTFRCDPISEHNRLYWYRQTLGQGPEFLTYFQNEAQLEKSRLLSDRFSAERPKGSFSTLEIQRTEQGDSAMYLCASSPLDPSSYNEQFFGPGTRLTVL.

This clonotype came up a few times. The chain recombines TRBV27 with TRBJ2-7; TRBD1 aligns across 7 bases. This CDR3 is 17 amino acids long. J gave up 2 bases and V 0 bases, and 10 bases lay outside the gene matches. Germline lookup yields CDR1 MNHEY and CDR2 SMNVEV (reference sequence). The chain's CDR3 is CASSLSGSWQGAYEQYF. The DNA of the CDR3 is TGTGCCAGCAGTTTATCGGGGTCGTGGCAGGGGGCCTACGAGCAGTACTTC.

This clonotype was found many times. A junction boundary mismatches the germline segment, possibly from a read error. The chain joins TRBV18 to TRBJ2-7; D is possibly TRBD2 (8 bases). Germline V lookup: CDR1 KGHSH, CDR2 LQKENI. CDR3 length: 16 residues. CDR3: CASSPQGIAGPYEQYF. The CDR3, as DNA: TGTGCCAGCTCGCCACAGGGGATAGCGGGACCTTACGAGCAGTACTTC.

The J gene is TRBJ2-2, the V gene TRBV7-2; 13 bases are shared with TRBD2. The CDR3 is 14 residues long. Per the germline V gene, CDR1 is SGHTA and CDR2 is FQGNSA. The trim removed 5 bases at V and 7 bases at J, leaving 1 base unmatched. CDR3 nucleotide sequence: TGTGCCAGCAGCCGGACTAGCGGGAGCGGGGAGCTGTTTTTT. Translating it yields CASSRTSGSGELFF.

This clonotype has ten or more counts. The chain has TRBV11-3 and TRBJ2-1, with unresolved D. V shed 5 bases and J shed 5 bases, with 10 bases lying between them. The CDR3 sequence is 13 residues long. CDR1 and CDR2 from the germline V gene are SGHNT and YENEEA. This CDR3 is CASSGVDDNEQFF. In DNA, the CDR3 is TGTGCCAGCAGCGGGGTAGATGACAATGAGCAGTTCTTC.

The chain recombines TRBV5-1 with TRBJ2-7; 7 bases align to TRBD1. The CDR3 has 14 amino acids. The ends lost 0 bases at V and 6 bases at J; junction bases unmatched: 6. Germline values: CDR1 SGHRS, CDR2 YFSETQ. The CDR3 is CASSLAATGAEQYF. The CDR3 bases are TGCGCCAGCAGCTTGGCCGCAACAGGGGCCGAGCAGTACTTC.

This clonotype has only a few counts. The chain is built from TRBV29-1 and TRBJ1-1; 7 nucleotides agree with TRBD1. Per germline, CDR1 SQVTM and CDR2 ANQGSEA. V was clipped by 7 bases and J by 10 bases; unmatched bases: 9. The CDR3 has 11 amino acids. The CDR3 here is CSGDRRGGAFF. Here the CDR3 DNA reads TGCAGCGGGGACAGACGTGGGGGAGCTTTCTTT. The whole variable domain, remainder taken from reference TRBV29-1 and TRBJ1-1, is SAVISQKPSRDICQRGTSLTIQCQVDSQVTMMFWYRQQPGQSLTLIATANQGSEATYESGFVIDKFPISRPNLTFSTLTVSNMSPEDSSIYLCSGDRRGGAFFGQGTRLTVV.

This clonotype was counted a few times. The rearrangement joins TRBV5-4 to TRBJ2-5; TRBD2 agrees at 7 bases. V lost 2 bases, J lost 1 base, and 2 bases stayed unmatched. CDR1 and CDR2 from the germline V gene are SGHNT and YYREEE (reference sequence). CDR3 length equals 14 residues. The CDR3 loop is CASSFGGSQETQYF. CDR3 DNA sequence: TGTGCCAGCAGCTTCGGGGGGTCCCAAGAGACCCAGTACTTC.

This clonotype was seen ten or more times. The V gene is TRBV20-1, the J gene TRBJ1-5; 7 bases are shared with TRBD1. This CDR3 is 13 amino acids long. V dropped 3 bases and J dropped 7; count of bases not matched to a gene: 6. Germline V lookup: CDR1 DFQATT, CDR2 SNEGSKA (reference sequence). The CDR3 here is CSASGDSSQPQHF. DNA for the CDR3: TGCAGTGCTAGTGGGGACAGCAGCCAGCCCCAGCATTTT.

This sequence joins TRBV7-2 and TRBJ1-2, with 11 positions matching TRBD1. J lost 7 bases, V lost 5 bases, and 6 bases had no gene match. The CDR3 sequence is 14 residues long. Germline lookup yields CDR1 SGHTA and CDR2 FQGNSA. The CDR3 sequence: CASSPGTGGSGYTF. The CDR3 DNA reads as TGTGCCAGCAGCCCCGGGACAGGGGGTTCTGGCTACACCTTC.

This clonotype occurred many times. The chain links TRBV4-2 to TRBJ1-2; D is uncertain. The germline V gene has CDR1 LGHNA and CDR2 YNFKEQ. This CDR3 contains 14 residues. The V end was cut by 0 bases, the J end by 8 bases, with 13 bases between. The CDR3 DNA reads TGTGCCAGCAGCCAAGACAGCCCGGGAAACGGCTACACCTTC. Translating it yields CASSQDSPGNGYTF.

This clonotype was counted a single time. This chain links TRBV6-2 or TRBV6-3 with TRBJ2-1, with D tentatively TRBD1 or TRBD2 (6 bases each). The CDR3 extends over 15 amino acids. CDR1 MNHEY and CDR2 SVGEGT come from the germline V gene. V was pared by 5 bases and J by 9 bases, with 20 bases between. This chain's CDR3 is CASSGGLPTGTEQFF. In nucleotides, the CDR3 is TGTGCCAGCAGTGGGGGGCTTCCCACCGGCACTGAGCAGTTCTTC.

This clonotype was counted ten times or more. V is TRBV4-2 and J is TRBJ2-5, with D unresolved. The CDR3 contains 15 residues. CDR1 and CDR2 (germline): LGHNA, YNFKEQ. Deletions cut 1 base from V and 2 bases from J, with 11 bases between. CDR3: CASSQGHLRQETQYF. The CDR3, as DNA: TGTGCCAGCAGCCAAGGGCACCTGCGGCAAGAGACCCAGTACTTC.

This clonotype was seen ten or more times. V and J are TRBV2 and TRBJ1-2, with 8 bases that match TRBD1. The CDR3 length is 13 residues. The junction had 6 bases not matched to a gene; V was cut back by 6 bases and J by 6 bases. Germline loops: CDR1 SNHLY, CDR2 FYNNEI. CDR3 DNA: TGTGCCAGCAGGAATACAGGGGGGGATGGCTACACCTTC. Translation gives CASRNTGGDGYTF.

The gene calls are TRBV27 and TRBJ1-5, with TRBD1 matching over 8 bases. This CDR3 spans 16 amino acids. J gave up 3 bases and V 2 bases, and 6 bases lay outside the gene matches. The germline CDR1 and CDR2 sequences are MNHEY and SMNVEV (reference sequence). DNA for the CDR3: TGTGCCAGCAGTTTAAAAGGGGACAGGCTCAATCAGCCCCAGCATTTT. As protein: CASSLKGDRLNQPQHF.

The chain carries TRBV7-2 and TRBJ1-5; possibly TRBD1 for D (6 bases). This CDR3 has 18 amino acids. The germline V gene encodes CDR1 SGHTA and CDR2 FQGNSA. Trimming removed 1 base from V and 0 bases from J, with 16 bases in between. CDR3 residues: CASSLGASGAYSNQPQHF. Here the CDR3 DNA reads TGTGCCAGCAGCTTAGGGGCCTCAGGGGCCTATAGCAATCAGCCCCAGCATTTT.

This clonotype was counted ten times or more. The CDR3 DNA follows: TGTGCCAGCAGCTTAGCAGCAGGGAATGGGTTTAATCAGCCCCAGCATTTT. Protein: CASSLAAGNGFNQPQHF. V and J are TRBV7-2 and TRBJ1-5; D perhaps matches TRBD1 (5 bases). V was cut by 0 bases and J by 4 bases, with 16 bases left in between. CDR1 is SGHTA, CDR2 FQGNSA, per germline. This CDR3 has 17 amino acids.

This clonotype was detected a few times. The chain carries TRBV20-1 and TRBJ2-3; D is perhaps TRBD1 (6 bases). The germline V gene has CDR1 DFQATT and CDR2 SNEGSKA (reference sequence). The CDR3 covers 18 residues. V was clipped by 3 bases and J by 1 base, with 23 bases between them. CDR3 sequence (DNA): TGCAGTGCTAGCCCCGGTTATGGGCGCAGGGGAGGCACAGATACGCAGTATTTT. Its protein product is CSASPGYGRRGGTDTQYF.

There are a few counts of this clonotype. The chain joins TRBV7-2 to TRBJ2-3, with D maybe TRBD1 (5 bases). CDR1 is SGHTA, CDR2 FQGNSA, per germline. The V end was cut by 8 bases, the J end by 5 bases, with 14 bases between. The CDR3 has 13 amino acids. CDR3 coding DNA: TGTGCCAGCGGCATGAACAGGTTAGATACGCAGTATTTT. It yields the protein CASGMNRLDTQYF.

V and J are TRBV27 and TRBJ2-1; D is possibly TRBD2 (6 bases). Trimming cost V 7 bases and J 1 base, with 14 bases left between them. The CDR3 contains 15 residues. Germline assignment: CDR1 MNHEY and CDR2 SMNVEV (reference sequence). The CDR3 nucleotides read TGTGCCAGCACCGGGGGTCTCGCTTCCTACAATGAGCAGTTCTTC. As protein: CASTGGLASYNEQFF.

This clonotype was observed a few times. This chain uses TRBV5-8 with TRBJ2-1, with 9 positions matching TRBD2. The CDR3 runs to 13 residues. CDR1 and CDR2 (germline): SGHTS, YDEGEE. The junction had 3 bases not matched to a gene; V was cut back by 1 base and J by 10 bases. Written as DNA, the CDR3 is TGTGCCAGCAGCTTGCTAGCGGGGAACGAGCAGTTCTTC. Protein product: CASSLLAGNEQFF.

The J gene is TRBJ2-1, the V gene TRBV5-4; 12 nucleotides agree with TRBD1. V shed 3 bases, J shed 6 bases, and the junction held 4 bases outside the gene matches. The CDR3 runs to 15 residues. Germline V CDR1 and CDR2: SGHNT, YYREEE (reference sequence). CDR3 sequence reads: CASSSGQGAPNEQFF. In DNA form, the CDR3 reads TGTGCCAGCAGCTCGGGACAGGGGGCTCCCAATGAGCAGTTCTTC.